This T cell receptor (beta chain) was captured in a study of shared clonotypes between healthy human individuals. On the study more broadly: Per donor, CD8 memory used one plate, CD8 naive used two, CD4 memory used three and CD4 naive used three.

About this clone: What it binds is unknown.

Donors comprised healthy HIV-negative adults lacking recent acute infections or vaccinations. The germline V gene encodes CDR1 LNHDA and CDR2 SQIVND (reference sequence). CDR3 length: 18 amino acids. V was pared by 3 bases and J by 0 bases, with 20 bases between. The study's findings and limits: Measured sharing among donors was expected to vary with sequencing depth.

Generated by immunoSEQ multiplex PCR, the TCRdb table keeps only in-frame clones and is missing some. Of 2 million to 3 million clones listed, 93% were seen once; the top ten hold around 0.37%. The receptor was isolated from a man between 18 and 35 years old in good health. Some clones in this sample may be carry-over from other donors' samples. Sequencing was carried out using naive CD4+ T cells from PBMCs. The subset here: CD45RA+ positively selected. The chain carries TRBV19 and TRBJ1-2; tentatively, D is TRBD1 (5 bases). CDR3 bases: TGTGCCAGTAGTATTATTCGGGCGACAGCGAAGTCTAACTATGGCTACACCTTC. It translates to CASSIIRATAKSNYGYTF. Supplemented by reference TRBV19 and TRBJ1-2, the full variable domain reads DGGITQSPKYLFRKEGQNVTLSCEQNLNHDAMYWYRQDPGQGLRLIYYSQIVNDFQKGDIAEGYSVSREKKESFPLTVTSAQKNPTAFYLCASSIIRATAKSNYGYTFGSGTRLTVV.